These 6 T cell receptor beta chains were all obtained from the same sample, sequenced in a study of persistence of HIV-infected CD4 T cells (dated by TCRdb to between 2020 and 2021). The immunoSEQ hsTCRB assay version 4, run in survey mode, was used to sequence TCRbeta repertoires from genomic DNA. The clones in this table, taken by TCRdb from immuneACCESS, are in-frame only. Not every clone is retained; where verified, under half of the shortfall comes from an unresolved V gene, and the cause of the rest is unknown. In this sample the table shows about 47,000 clones, approximately 89% of which occur a single time. Jointly, the top ten make up around 1.8% of the sample. Their cognate antigens are unknown. In the paper's terms, the treatment or condition label means: suppressive antiretroviral therapy. As a nonspecific positive control representing the CD4+ T cell repertoire, cells were stimulated with anti-CD3/anti-CD28 magnetic beads. Responding CD4+ T cells were sorted on the basis of upregulation of both CD40 ligand and CD69.

The sample was CD4+ T cells sorted from PBMCs after roughly 17-hour stimulation, taken from a patient who received antiretroviral therapy. The cell subset or site label here, explained by the study, means: CD40L+CD69+ CD4 T cells responding to anti-CD3/anti-CD28 beads, representing the overall repertoire. These receptor sequences come from an adult man with HIV who was CMV-seropositive.

The CDR3 DNA reads TGTGCCAGCAGCTTAATGGGACAAAGCACAGATACGCAGTATTTT. It translates to CASSLMGQSTDTQYF. The genes are TRBV7-9 and TRBJ2-3; the D gene is possibly TRBD1 (6 bases). With 2 bases removed from V and 0 bases from J, the gap between germline ends came to 9 bases. Germline V lookup: CDR1 SEHNR, CDR2 FQNEAQ (reference sequence). This CDR3 spans 15 amino acids.

As concerns this clone: A read error is likely, as this CDR3 ends without the conserved phenylalanine or tryptophan. The V gene is TRBV6-5, the J gene TRBJ1-1; D is perhaps TRBD1 (6 bases). The V gene's germline CDR1 is MNHEY and CDR2 SVGAGI. V lost 11 bases and J lost 1, with 14 bases in between. The CDR3 length is 13 residues. CDR3 amino acids: CAVNRDRNTEAFL. CDR3 nucleotides: TGTGCCGTGAACAGGGATCGGAACACTGAAGCTTTCCTT.

The chain carries TRBV7-3 and TRBJ2-2; unclear D gene. Germline V lookup: CDR1 SGHTA, CDR2 FQGTGA. The CDR3 is made up of 13 amino acids. The V end was cut by 5 bases, the J end by 1 base, with 5 bases between. In nucleotides, the CDR3 is TGTGCCAGCAGCCAAAAGAACACCGGGGAGCTGTTTTTT. It is translated as CASSQKNTGELFF.

This clone appeared once. The chain carries TRBV6-6 and TRBJ2-3; unclear D gene. Germline CDR1 is MNHNY and CDR2 is SVGAGI (reference sequence). The CDR3 contains 15 residues. V dropped 4 bases and J dropped 2 bases, with 13 bases sitting between them. The CDR3 here is CASSSRTEYTDTQYF. In DNA, the CDR3 is TGTGCCAGCAGTTCCCGGACGGAGTACACAGATACGCAGTATTTT.

This chain links TRBV3-1 (or the pseudogene TRBV3-2) with TRBJ2-1, with D unclear. CDR1 is LGHDT and CDR2 is YNNKEL in the germline V gene (reference sequence). V shed 0 bases and J shed 8 bases, with 8 bases lying between them. The CDR3 runs 13 residues. CDR3 bases: TGTGCCAGCAGCCAAGAAGACGGCGATGAGCAGTTCTTC. Translation gives CASSQEDGDEQFF.

V and J are TRBV5-5 and TRBJ2-2; 7 nucleotides agree with TRBD1. The CDR3 extends over 14 amino acids. V was clipped by 4 bases and J by 6 bases; unmatched bases: 6. Germline V gives CDR1 SGHKS, CDR2 YYEKEE (reference sequence). CDR3 coding DNA: TGTGCCAGCAGCAACGGACAGGCTTCCGGGGAGCTGTTTTTT. Its translation is CASSNGQASGELFF.